This entry is about one T cell receptor beta chain. This record belongs to a study of blood T cell repertoires in COVID-19. The overall study: The United States, Italy and Spain supplied acute and convalescent COVID-19 samples. Nucleic acid was either cDNA or gDNA, and it came from T cells, B-cell-depleted T cells, or PBMCs.

The CDR3 extends over 14 amino acids. V was clipped by 2 bases and J by 4 bases; unmatched bases: 4. Germline CDR1 is SEHNR and CDR2 is FQNEAQ (reference sequence). Authors' methods: From reference gene primer amplification, estimates of nucleated cell counts were derived. The protocol was immunoSEQ multiplex PCR, while the TCRdb copy is restricted to in-frame clones and leaves out a portion. D and trimming come from the DNA, and the V and J calls and clone size come from that table. The sample lists fewer than 200,000 clones; 80% to 90% were seen once. The origin of this receptor is a man aged 50 to 59 with active or convalescent COVID-19. The sample was peripheral blood. The rearrangement uses TRBV7-9 and TRBJ1-1; TRBD1 matches 7 bases. CDR3 residues: CASSLSGQSTEAFF. In nucleotides, the CDR3 is TGTGCCAGCAGCTTATCGGGACAGTCCACTGAAGCTTTCTTT.